The rows below give T cell receptor beta chains drawn from one sample of a study of blood T cell repertoires in COVID-19. TCRdb's copy holds only in-frame clones and misses some; the assay was immunoSEQ multiplex PCR. The sample comprises about 100,000 clones, about four fifths of which are singletons, and roughly 18% rests with the top ten. Sequencing was carried out using peripheral blood. These receptors all come from a woman of 80 years or more with active or convalescent COVID-19. Both conserved end residues are trimmed from each CDR3. The size entry is marked missing in some rows and otherwise reads once, few, many or a size class.

>NA|TRBV2|TRBJ1-4
AGLRQGNEKLF
>NA|TRBV10-2|TRBJ2-3
ATTGTSGRAADTQY
>NA|TRBV18|TRBJ1-5
ASSPGANQPQH
>NA|TRBV4-2|TRBJ1-1
ASSLLGQGAAEAF
>NA|TRBV7-9|TRBJ1-1
ASRPRTAQNTEAF
>NA|TRBV21-1|TRBJ2-5
ASSKFTDRLETQY
>NA|TRBV21-1|TRBJ1-5
ASTGGTSNQPQH
>NA|TRBV5-1|TRBJ1-1
ASSGTGIGTEAF
>NA|TRBV4-1|TRBJ2-7
ASGLTSNEQY
>NA|TRBV14|TRBJ1-2
ASSQLTGYGYT
>many|TRBV9|TRBJ2-7
ASSVKFPHYEQY
>few|TRBV18|TRBJ1-5
ASSPRGREPQH
>few|TRBV19|TRBJ2-2
ASSMWGLAGENTGELF
>few|TRBV19|TRBJ2-1
ASAYFHEQF
>few|TRBV18|TRBJ2-3
ASSPPSGRKDTQY
>NA|TRBV5-1|TRBJ2-5
ASSLGLAGRVATAQETQY
>NA|TRBV5-1|TRBJ1-2
ASSPIGGGGGYT
>NA|TRBV5-1|TRBJ2-6
ASSLDSRSGANVLT
>NA|TRBV24-1|TRBJ2-7
ATSALGLAALYEQY
>few|TRBV5-1|TRBJ2-2
ASSLRQGSGELF
>NA|TRBV7-2|TRBJ1-1
ASSLGDRANTEAF
>NA|TRBV20-1|TRBJ2-7
SASGYEQY
>NA|TRBV7-3|TRBJ2-3
ASSLSGGAQY
>NA|TRBV6-5|TRBJ2-7
ATVKGTSSYEQY
>once|TRBV5-1|TRBJ1-4
ASSLLGQGTPNEKLF